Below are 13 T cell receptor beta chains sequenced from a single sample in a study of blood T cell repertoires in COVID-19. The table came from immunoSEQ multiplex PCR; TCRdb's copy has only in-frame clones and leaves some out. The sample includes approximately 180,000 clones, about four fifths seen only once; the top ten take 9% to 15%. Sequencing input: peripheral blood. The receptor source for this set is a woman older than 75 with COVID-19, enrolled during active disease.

CDR3 amino acids: CASSEVGQGGYGYTF. The CDR3 nucleotides read TGTGCCAGCAGTGAAGTTGGACAGGGTGGCTATGGCTACACCTTC. The gene calls are TRBV6-1 and TRBJ1-2; TRBD1 matches 8 bases. The length of the CDR3 is 15 residues. Germline CDR1 reads MNHNS; CDR2 reads SASEGT. Trimming at V came to 1 base and at J to 4 bases, leaving 5 bases not matched to a gene.

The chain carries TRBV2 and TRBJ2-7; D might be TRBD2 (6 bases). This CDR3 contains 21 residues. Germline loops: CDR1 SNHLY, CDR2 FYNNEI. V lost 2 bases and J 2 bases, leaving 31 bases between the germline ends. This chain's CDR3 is CASSETSGGTGPLALPYEQYF. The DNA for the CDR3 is TGTGCCAGCAGTGAAACGTCCGGGGGAACCGGGCCTCTAGCGCTCCCCTACGAGCAGTACTTC.

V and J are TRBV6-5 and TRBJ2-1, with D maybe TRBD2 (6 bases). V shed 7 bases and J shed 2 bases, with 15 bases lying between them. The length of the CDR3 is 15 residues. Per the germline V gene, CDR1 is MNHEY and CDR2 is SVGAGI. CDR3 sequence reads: CASMVGGRAYNEQFF. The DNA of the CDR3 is TGTGCCAGCATGGTGGGGGGAAGGGCCTACAATGAGCAGTTCTTC.

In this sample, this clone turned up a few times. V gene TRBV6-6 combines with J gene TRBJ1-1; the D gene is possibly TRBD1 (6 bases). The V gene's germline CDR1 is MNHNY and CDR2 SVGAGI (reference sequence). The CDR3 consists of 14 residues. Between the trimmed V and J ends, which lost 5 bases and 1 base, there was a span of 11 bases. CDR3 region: CASSPRQANTEAFF. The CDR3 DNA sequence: TGTGCCAGCAGTCCCCGACAGGCGAACACTGAAGCTTTCTTT.

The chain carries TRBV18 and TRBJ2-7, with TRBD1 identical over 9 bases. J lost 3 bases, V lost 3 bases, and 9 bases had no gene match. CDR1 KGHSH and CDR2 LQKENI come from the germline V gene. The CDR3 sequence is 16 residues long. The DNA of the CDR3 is TGTGCCAGCTCACCGACTCCGGGACAGGGCCTCTACGAGCAGTACTTC. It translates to CASSPTPGQGLYEQYF.

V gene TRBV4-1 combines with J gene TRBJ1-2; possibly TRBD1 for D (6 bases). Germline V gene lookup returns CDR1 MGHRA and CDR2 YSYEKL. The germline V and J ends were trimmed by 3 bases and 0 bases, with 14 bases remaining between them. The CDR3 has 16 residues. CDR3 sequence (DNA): TGCGCCAGCAGCCACACCTCGACAGGTTCTAACTATGGCTACACCTTC. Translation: CASSHTSTGSNYGYTF.

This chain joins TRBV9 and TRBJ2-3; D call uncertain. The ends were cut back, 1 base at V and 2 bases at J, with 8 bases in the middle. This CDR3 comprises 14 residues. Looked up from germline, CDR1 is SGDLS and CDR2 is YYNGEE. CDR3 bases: TGTGCCAGCAGCGTATTTCCTAACACAGATACGCAGTATTTT. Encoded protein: CASSVFPNTDTQYF.

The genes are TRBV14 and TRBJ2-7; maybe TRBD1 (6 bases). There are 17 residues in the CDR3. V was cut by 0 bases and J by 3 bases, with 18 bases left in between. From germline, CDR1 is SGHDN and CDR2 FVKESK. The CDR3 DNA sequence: TGTGCCAGCAGCCAAGAGGACGGCAGGGGCTTTTGCTACGAGCAGTACTTC. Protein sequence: CASSQEDGRGFCYEQYF.

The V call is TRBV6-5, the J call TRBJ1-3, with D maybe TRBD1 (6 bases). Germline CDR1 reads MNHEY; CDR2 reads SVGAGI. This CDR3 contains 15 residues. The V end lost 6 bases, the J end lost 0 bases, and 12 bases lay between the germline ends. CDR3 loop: CASRTGSHSGNTIYF. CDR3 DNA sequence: TGTGCCAGCAGGACAGGCTCCCACTCTGGAAACACCATATATTTT.

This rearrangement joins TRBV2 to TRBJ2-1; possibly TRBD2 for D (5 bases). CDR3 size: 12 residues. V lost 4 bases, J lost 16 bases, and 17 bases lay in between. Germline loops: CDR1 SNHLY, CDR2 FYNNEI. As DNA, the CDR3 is TGTGCCAGCAGTGCTGGACTGTTTCCCCCATTCTTC. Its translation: CASSAGLFPPFF.

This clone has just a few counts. CDR3 in DNA: TGTGCCACCAGCAGAGAAAGACAGGGAACCGGGGAGCTGTTTTTT. Translating it yields CATSRERQGTGELFF. The chain recombines TRBV15 with TRBJ2-2, with 7 bases matching TRBD1. Per the germline V gene, CDR1 is LNHNV and CDR2 is YYDKDF (reference sequence). This CDR3 has 15 amino acids. Losses at the gene ends were 0 bases for V and 5 bases for J; bases not matched to a gene: 3.

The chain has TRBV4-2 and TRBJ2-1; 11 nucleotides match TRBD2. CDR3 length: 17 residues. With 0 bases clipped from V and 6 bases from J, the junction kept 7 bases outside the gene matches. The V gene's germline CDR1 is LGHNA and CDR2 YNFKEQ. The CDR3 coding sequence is TGTGCCAGCAGCCAAGAGCCTAGCGGGAGGCCCGGCAATGAGCAGTTCTTC. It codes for CASSQEPSGRPGNEQFF.

The CDR3 is CANPSREKLFF. CDR3 bases: TGCGCCAACCCGAGTCGGGAAAAACTGTTTTTT. The genes are TRBV10-1 and TRBJ1-4; no reliable D call. The CDR3 has 11 amino acids. Germline loops: CDR1 WNHNN, CDR2 SYGVQD (reference sequence). V was trimmed by 10 bases and J by 8 bases, leaving 11 bases between them.